This TCR beta chain was obtained from a study of Ad26.COV2.S vaccination and SARS-CoV-2 variants. Concerning this clone itself: The antigen is not known.

Whole-study results and caveats: Total T cell responses may have been underestimated by the TCR breadth and depth analyses.

Here immunoSEQ multiplex PCR was the method, and the copy in TCRdb shows in-frame clones only, minus some. Among about 350,000 clones listed, approximately 85% were seen once. The germline gives CDR1 MNHEY, CDR2 SVGEGT. The CDR3 extends over 16 amino acids. V lost 6 bases to trimming and J lost 3 bases, with 21 bases between them. Regarding treatment: approximately 18 received Ad26.COV2.S at low or high dose, single or two shots; 5 received placebo; per-sample allocation not given. Samples were taken on day 63 after the first vaccine or placebo injection. This chain connects TRBV6-2 or TRBV6-3 to TRBJ2-7; D not resolved. The sequence came from a person between 18 and 65 years old who received the Ad26.COV2.S COVID-19 vaccine or a placebo. The sample in question was peripheral blood, obtained in a trial of Ad26.COV2.S vaccine versus placebo. CDR3 residues: CASSLLVGDPGYEQYF. DNA for the CDR3: TGTGCCAGCAGCCTCCTAGTCGGCGATCCCGGCTACGAGCAGTACTTC.